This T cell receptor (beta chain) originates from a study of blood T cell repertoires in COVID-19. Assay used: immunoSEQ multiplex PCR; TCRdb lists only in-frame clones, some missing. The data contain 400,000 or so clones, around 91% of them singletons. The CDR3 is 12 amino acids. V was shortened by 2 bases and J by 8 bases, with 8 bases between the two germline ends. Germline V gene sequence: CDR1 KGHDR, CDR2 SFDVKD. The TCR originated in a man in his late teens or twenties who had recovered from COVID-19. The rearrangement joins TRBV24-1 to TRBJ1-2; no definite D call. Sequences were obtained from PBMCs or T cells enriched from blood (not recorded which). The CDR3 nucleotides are TGTGCCACCAGTGATTCCAGATCGGGCTACACCTTC. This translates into CATSDSRSGYTF.